This T cell receptor beta chain was sequenced in a study of T cell responses to AZD1222 COVID-19 vaccine. Study conclusions and caveats: Variant regions that are unmutated are reportedly the target of nearly half of spike-specific TCRs. Spike regions recognized by vaccine-associated CD4 TCRs spanned the protein, led by 160-218 and 743-854.

The V gene's germline CDR1 is SGHAT and CDR2 FQNNGV. This CDR3 spans 19 amino acids. V lost 2 bases, J lost 6 bases, and 26 bases lay in between. TCRdb keeps only in-frame clones here, not all; method: immunoSEQ multiplex PCR. The sample includes roughly 100,000 clones, around 87% of them seen just once. Timing groups of about 4 and about 12 weeks for second doses were pooled. Notes on this clone: As yet, its antigen is unknown.

The specimen was peripheral blood, collected 28 days after the second AZD1222 dose. The TCR was taken from an adult who received the AZD1222 COVID-19 vaccine. The V gene is TRBV11-2, the J gene TRBJ2-4; tentatively, D is TRBD1 or TRBD2 (5 bases each). In DNA form, the CDR3 reads TGTGCCAGCAGCTTATTAGGGGTGGGGGATTTGCCCGAAAGAAACATTCAGTACTTC. It translates to CASSLLGVGDLPERNIQYF.